This T cell receptor (beta chain) was captured by sequencing in a study of control samples from healthy donors and cancer patients. CDR1 and CDR2 from the germline V gene are SEHNR and FQNEAQ (reference sequence). V was cut by 2 bases and J by 0 bases, with 7 bases left in between. CDR3 length: 14 amino acids. TCRdb's table, derived via immunoSEQ multiplex PCR, lists solely in-frame clones and lacks some. The sample holds around 230,000 clones; just under 95% are singletons and the top ten take roughly 1.6%. Material for sequencing was blood. This chain uses TRBV7-9 with TRBJ1-2; D is ambiguous. The source of this sequence is a man aged 45 to 65 in good health. This chain's CDR3 is CASSLTDPNYGYTF. The CDR3 DNA reads as TGTGCCAGCAGCTTAACTGACCCTAACTATGGCTACACCTTC.